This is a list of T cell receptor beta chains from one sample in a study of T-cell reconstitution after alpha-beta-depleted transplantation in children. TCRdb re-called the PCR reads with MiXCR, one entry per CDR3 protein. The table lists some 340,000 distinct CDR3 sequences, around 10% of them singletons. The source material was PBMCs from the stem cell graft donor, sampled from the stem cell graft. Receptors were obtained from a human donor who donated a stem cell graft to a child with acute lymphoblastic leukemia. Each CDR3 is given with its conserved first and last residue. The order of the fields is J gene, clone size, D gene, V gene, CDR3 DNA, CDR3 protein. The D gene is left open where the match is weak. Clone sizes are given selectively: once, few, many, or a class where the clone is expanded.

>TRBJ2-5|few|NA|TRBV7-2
TGTGCCAGCAGCCCCACGGGGGCGAACCAAGAGACCCAGTACTTC
CASSPTGANQETQYF
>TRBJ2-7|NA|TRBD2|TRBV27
TGTGCCAGCAGTTTAAGTTCCGGCGGGAGGATTTACGAGCAGTACTTC
CASSLSSGGRIYEQYF
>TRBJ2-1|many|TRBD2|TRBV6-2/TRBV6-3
TGTGCCAGCAGTTCGAGACTAGCGGGGCAGTTCTTC
CASSSRLAGQFF
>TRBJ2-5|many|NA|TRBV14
TGTGCCAGCAGCCCCGGGGAGACCCAGTACTTC
CASSPGETQYF
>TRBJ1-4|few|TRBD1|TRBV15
TGTGCCACCAGCAGGTCAGGGACAGTAAAAAAACTGTTTTTT
CATSRSGTVKKLFF
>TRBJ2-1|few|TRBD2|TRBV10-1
TGCGCCAGCAGTGAGGCGGGAGTGGGCAATGAGCAGTTCTTC
CASSEAGVGNEQFF
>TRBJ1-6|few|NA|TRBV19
TGTGCCAGTAAATCGGACATCATGAATTCACCCCTCCACTTT
CASKSDIMNSPLHF
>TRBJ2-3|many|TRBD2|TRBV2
TGTGCCAGCAGTCCGGATAGCGGGGATACGCAGTATTTT
CASSPDSGDTQYF
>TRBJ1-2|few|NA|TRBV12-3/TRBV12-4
TGTGCCAGCAGTTTTGGTAAAGGGGACTATGGCTACACCTTC
CASSFGKGDYGYTF
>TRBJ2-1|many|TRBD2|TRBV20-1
TGCAGTGCTAGGCCGGTGTCTAGCGGTTACAATGAGCAGTTCTTC
CSARPVSSGYNEQFF
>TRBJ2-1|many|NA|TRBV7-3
TGTGCCAGCAGCTTATTCGACTCCTACAATGAGCAGTTCTTC
CASSLFDSYNEQFF
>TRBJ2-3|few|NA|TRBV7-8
TGTGCCAGCAGCTCCTGGCAGTCCCTTAGCACAGATACGCAGTATTTT
CASSSWQSLSTDTQYF
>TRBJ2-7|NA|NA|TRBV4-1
TGCGCCAGCAGCCAAGAAACGACGGGCTACGAGCAGTACTTC
CASSQETTGYEQYF
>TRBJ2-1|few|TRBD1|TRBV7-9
TGTGCCAGCAGCTTCGGGCGGATGGTGGGCCGGACAGGGGCCGGCAATGAGCAGTTCTTC
CASSFGRMVGRTGAGNEQFF
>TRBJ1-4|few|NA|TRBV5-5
TGTGCCAGCAGCTTGGCTTTTTCTGAAAAACTGTTTTTT
CASSLAFSEKLFF
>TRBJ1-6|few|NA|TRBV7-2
TGTGCCAGCAGCTTAGGGGGGGGAGCACATTCACCCCTCCACTTT
CASSLGGGAHSPLHF
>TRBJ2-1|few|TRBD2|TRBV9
TGTGCCAGCAGCGCGGGAGGGTCAATCTACAATGAGCAGTTCTTC
CASSAGGSIYNEQFF
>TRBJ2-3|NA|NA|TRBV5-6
TGTGCCAGCAGCTTTAGGGCGGGGCAGTATTTT
CASSFRAGQYF
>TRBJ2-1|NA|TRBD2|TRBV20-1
TGCAGTGCTAGTGGAGGGAGGGACTACAATGAGCAGTTCTTC
CSASGGRDYNEQFF
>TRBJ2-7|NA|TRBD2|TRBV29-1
TGCAGCGTCGCCCGTCACCTTACTAGCGGGAGCTCCTACGAGCAGTACTTC
CSVARHLTSGSSYEQYF
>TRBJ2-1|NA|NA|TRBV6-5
TGTGCCAGCAGTTACGACAGACGCATGGGAGGTGAGCAGTTCTTC
CASSYDRRMGGEQFF
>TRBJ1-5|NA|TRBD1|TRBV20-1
TGCAGTGCTAGAGTTAGGGGGGACAGAGGGTACAATCAGCCCCAGCATTTT
CSARVRGDRGYNQPQHF
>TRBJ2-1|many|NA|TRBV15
TGTGCCACCAGCGCTCAAGGGTACGGAGACAATGAGCAGTTCTTC
CATSAQGYGDNEQFF
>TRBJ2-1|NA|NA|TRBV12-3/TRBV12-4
TGTGCCAGCAGTTTAGTCTCTAGCGGAGGGGGGAATGAGCAGTTCTTC
CASSLVSSGGGNEQFF
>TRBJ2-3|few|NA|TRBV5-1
TGCGCCAGCACCGTTACAGGGTCCAGCACAGATACGCAGTATTTT
CASTVTGSSTDTQYF
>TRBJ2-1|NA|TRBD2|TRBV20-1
TGCAGTGCTAGAGTAGGCGGGAGGGCCTATGGGGAGCAGTTCTTC
CSARVGGRAYGEQFF
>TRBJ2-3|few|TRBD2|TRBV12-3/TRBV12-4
TGTGCCAGCAGCCGACTAGCGGGAAAGGATACGCAGTATTTT
CASSRLAGKDTQYF
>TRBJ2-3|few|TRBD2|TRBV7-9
TGTGCCAGCAGCTTAAGCGGGACTAGCGGGAGATCAGATACGCAGTATTTT
CASSLSGTSGRSDTQYF
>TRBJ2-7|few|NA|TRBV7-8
TGTGCCAGCAGCTACCCTCGAGAGTTTAGCACACATTCCTACGAGCAGTACTTC
CASSYPREFSTHSYEQYF
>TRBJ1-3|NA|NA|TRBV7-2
TGTGCCAGCACCCTGCACTACTCTGGAAACACCATATATTTT
CASTLHYSGNTIYF
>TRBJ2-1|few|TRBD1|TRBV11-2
TGTGCCAGCAGCTTAGATCGATGGGGACAGGGGTACAATGAGCAGTTCTTC
CASSLDRWGQGYNEQFF
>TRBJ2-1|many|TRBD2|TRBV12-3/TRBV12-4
TGTGCCAGCAGACCCGGGACTAGCTCTGGACAGTTCTTC
CASRPGTSSGQFF
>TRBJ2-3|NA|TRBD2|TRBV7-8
TGTGCCAGCAGCTCCCCTCCTAGCGGGACGCCAGATACGCAGTATTTT
CASSSPPSGTPDTQYF
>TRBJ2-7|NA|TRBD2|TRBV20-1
TGCAGTGCTAGAGATTCCGGAGCTAGCGGGAGCTCCTACGAGCAGTACTTC
CSARDSGASGSSYEQYF
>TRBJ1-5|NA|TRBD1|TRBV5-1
TGCGCCAGCAGCTTGGCCCCCCTTGGACAGGGACAGCAACAGCCCCAGCATTTT
CASSLAPLGQGQQQPQHF
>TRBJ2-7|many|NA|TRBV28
TGTGCCAGCAGTTTGCTCCAGGGTCGAACCTACGAGCAGTACTTC
CASSLLQGRTYEQYF
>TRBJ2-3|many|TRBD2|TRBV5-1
TGCGCCAGCAGCTTGTTGGCTAGCGGACACACAGATACGCAGTATTTT
CASSLLASGHTDTQYF
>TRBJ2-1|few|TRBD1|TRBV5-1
TGCGCCAGCAACAGGGGGCCCGACTCCTACAATGAGCAGTTCTTC
CASNRGPDSYNEQFF
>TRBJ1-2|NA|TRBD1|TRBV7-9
TGTGCCAGCAGCGACCGGGACAGGGACCCACACTATGGCTACACCTTC
CASSDRDRDPHYGYTF
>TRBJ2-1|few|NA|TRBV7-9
TGTGCCAGCAGCCCGCCCTTCACTAGCACCAATGAGCAGTTCTTC
CASSPPFTSTNEQFF
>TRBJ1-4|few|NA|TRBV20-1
TGCAGTGCTAGAGATCTGGGGGTAACTAATGAAAAACTGTTTTTT
CSARDLGVTNEKLFF
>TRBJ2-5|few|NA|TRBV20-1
TGCAGTGCTAGTTTCCCCGGCCGGGGAGAGACCCAGTACTTC
CSASFPGRGETQYF
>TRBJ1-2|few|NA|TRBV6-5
TGTGCCAGCAGTTCCCCTAGGGAAGGGAATAACTATGGCTACACCTTC
CASSSPREGNNYGYTF
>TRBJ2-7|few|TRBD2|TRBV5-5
TGTGCCAGCAGCACAGGGACTAGCGTCTACGAGCAGTACTTC
CASSTGTSVYEQYF